This TCR beta chain was retrieved from a study of CD4 T cells in relation to SARS-CoV-2 and coronaviruses. About the research overall: The HLA restriction of the shared crossreactive spike epitopes was mapped. Study-wide findings and caveats: No crossreactivity against non-spike viral proteins was tested here. Each donor contributed either pre-pandemic or post-infection samples, not both.

Assay used: immunoSEQ multiplex PCR; TCRdb lists only in-frame clones, some missing. The sample yields over 10,000 clones, around 73% seen once. The unexposed donors gave CD4+ T cells in about 2010-2018, prior to COVID-19. The cells were cultured for approximately ten days before CD4+ T cells were isolated. This CDR3 is 14 amino acids long. Germline V gene data show CDR1 as SQVTM and CDR2 as ANQGSEA. V was clipped by 7 bases and J by 5 bases, with 18 bases between them. This clone occurred a few times. No antigen is known for it. The chain recombines TRBV29-1 with TRBJ1-3; a possible D gene is TRBD1 (6 bases). Sequenced input: CD4+ T cells from PBMCs, cultured in vitro. This receptor was taken from a human donor in good health. CDR3 nucleotides: TGCAGCGCCTCCTCTGGGGGGCGAAGAAACACCATATATTTT. This encodes CSASSGGRRNTIYF.